Sequencing of this T cell receptor beta chain was carried out in a study of T cells in Graves' hyperthyroidism and ophthalmopathy. No ophthalmopathy progression within 18 months constituted stable Graves' hyperthyroidism. This clonotype was counted at least ten times. Its antigen is unknown. The TCR beta CDR3 regions underwent amplification using RNA transcripts as the source. The HTBI primer set served for first-round RT-PCR of the TCR CDR3. TCRdb redid the calling of the multiplex PCR reads with MiXCR, one entry per CDR3 protein. The sample includes roughly 290,000 distinct CDR3 sequences, roughly 13% of them seen just once. This CDR3 has 13 amino acids. V was cut by 5 bases and J by 11 bases, with 18 bases left in between. Germline-derived CDR1 and CDR2 are SEHNR and FQNEAQ (reference sequence). The study's findings and limits: Most thyroid clonotypes expanded above 0.001 were also detected in blood.

Sequencing input: blood. The sequence was obtained from a woman in her thirties or forties with Graves' hyperthyroidism. This chain joins TRBV7-9 and TRBJ1-1; D not resolved. CDR3 sequence: CASSPGDTLAAFF. DNA for the CDR3: TGTGCCAGCAGCCCCGGCGACACGCTGGCGGCTTTCTTT.